Following are 16 T cell receptor beta chains from one sample sequenced in a study of low-dose radiotherapy and immunotherapy resistance in tumors. Time point specified: before trial treatment. TRAV- and TRBV-specific primers were used for first-strand cDNA, which covered alpha and beta chains. Both a constant-region primer and a V-primer adapter served to amplify TCRs across around 20 PCR cycles. TCRdb reprocessed the reads with MiXCR, giving one entry per CDR3 protein. The repertoire holds tens of thousands of distinct CDR3 sequences, with 20% to 25% as singletons. The sample was PBMCs, taken before treatment. The receptors stem from a male donor with prostate cancer.

Many counts were recorded for this clonotype. This chain connects TRBV29-1 to TRBJ2-7, with a weak D call TRBD2 (6 bases). The CDR3 loop spans 13 amino acids. Germline V gene lookup returns CDR1 SQVTM and CDR2 ANQGSEA. V was trimmed by 7 bases and J by 0 bases, leaving 13 bases between them. CDR3 amino acids: CSGAIGSSYEQYF. CDR3 bases: TGCAGCGGGGCTATCGGGAGCTCCTACGAGCAGTACTTC.

The chain combines TRBV7-9 with TRBJ2-3, with D possibly matching TRBD2 (6 bases). The CDR3 extends over 15 amino acids. V lost 4 bases to trimming and J lost 4 bases, with 15 bases between them. CDR1 and CDR2 from the germline V gene are SEHNR and FQNEAQ (reference sequence). As DNA, the CDR3 is TGTGCCAGCAGCTGGGCAGGGAGGTTCCCAGATACGCAGTATTTT. Protein product: CASSWAGRFPDTQYF.

The chain links TRBV19 to TRBJ1-2; 9 nucleotides agree with TRBD1. Trimming took 5 bases from V and 6 from J; bases not matched to a gene: 10. The CDR3 runs to 15 residues. Germline V gene sequence: CDR1 LNHDA, CDR2 SQIVND (reference sequence). The CDR3 DNA reads TGTGCCAGTAGTGCGGCCGGGACAGGGTACAATGGCTACACCTTC. This sequence encodes CASSAAGTGYNGYTF.

This clonotype was found many times. This rearrangement joins TRBV11-2 to TRBJ1-1; 9 nucleotides match TRBD1. The CDR3 runs 14 residues. CDR1 and CDR2 from the germline V gene are SGHAT and FQNNGV. The trim removed 5 bases at V and 1 base at J, leaving 2 bases unmatched. The CDR3 loop is CASSPGQGNTEAFF. Written as DNA, the CDR3 is TGTGCCAGCAGCCCGGGACAGGGGAACACTGAAGCTTTCTTT.

This clonotype was counted ten times or more. V usage is TRBV20-1 and J usage is TRBJ2-1; D gene ambiguous. The CDR3 is made up of 12 amino acids. Per germline, CDR1 DFQATT and CDR2 SNEGSKA (reference sequence). The CDR3 loop is CSTSRADNEQFF. DNA for the CDR3: TGCAGCACATCCCGGGCAGACAATGAGCAGTTCTTC.

This clonotype occurred many times. The rearrangement uses TRBV28 and TRBJ2-7; D not resolved. The germline CDR1 and CDR2 sequences are MDHEN and SYDVKM. Trimming pared 6 bases from V and 4 bases from J, leaving 4 bases between. This CDR3 comprises 10 residues. CDR3 region: CASSTYEQYF. For the CDR3, the DNA is TGTGCCAGCAGCACGTACGAGCAGTACTTC.

This clonotype was detected ten times or more. The chain carries TRBV4-1 and TRBJ2-7; D possibly uses TRBD1 or TRBD2 (5 bases each). Trimming took off 3 bases at V and 4 bases at J, with 13 bases between the two ends. The CDR3 extends over 14 amino acids. The germline V gene encodes CDR1 MGHRA and CDR2 YSYEKL. Here the CDR3 reads CASSHPWDQYEQYF. CDR3 DNA sequence: TGCGCCAGCAGCCACCCCTGGGACCAATACGAGCAGTACTTC.

The chain joins TRBV6-8 to TRBJ2-2; TRBD1 is a possible D gene (6 bases). Germline V gives CDR1 MNHGY, CDR2 SAAAGT. V shed 7 bases and J shed 4 bases, with 13 bases lying between them. The length of the CDR3 is 14 residues. This CDR3 is CASIPRGRTGELFF. The CDR3 bases are TGTGCCAGCATACCCAGGGGCCGCACCGGGGAGCTGTTTTTT.

This clonotype was found many times. The chain is built from TRBV29-1 and TRBJ1-4, with D perhaps matching TRBD1 (6 bases). The germline CDR1 and CDR2 sequences are SQVTM and ANQGSEA. V dropped 6 bases and J dropped 8 bases, with 16 bases sitting between them. This CDR3 is 13 amino acids long. This CDR3 reads CSVARGVEEKLFF. As DNA, the CDR3 is TGCAGCGTCGCAAGGGGGGTCGAAGAAAAACTGTTTTTT.

The rearrangement joins TRBV27 to TRBJ1-5; D is uncertain. Looked up from germline, CDR1 is MNHEY and CDR2 is SMNVEV (reference sequence). CDR3 length equals 12 residues. V gave up 7 bases and J gave up 5 bases, with 9 bases separating them. The CDR3 DNA reads TGTGCCAGCAAATCAGGTGATCAGCCCCAGCATTTT. This translates into CASKSGDQPQHF.

This clonotype appeared many times. The rearrangement uses TRBV5-1 and TRBJ2-7; either TRBD1 or TRBD2 may fit D (5 bases each). The germline V gene has CDR1 SGHRS and CDR2 YFSETQ. V was clipped by 4 bases and J by 2 bases, with 19 bases between them. This CDR3 region has 16 residues. The CDR3 DNA sequence: TGCGCCAGCAGCGAACCCCCGGGACGGGCGCCCTACGAGCAGTACTTC. It yields the protein CASSEPPGRAPYEQYF.

This chain links TRBV7-2 with TRBJ2-4; D is unclear. CDR1 SGHTA and CDR2 FQGNSA come from the germline V gene. This CDR3 is 16 amino acids long. The germline V and J ends were trimmed by 5 bases and 3 bases, with 17 bases remaining between them. CDR3 sequence (DNA): TGTGCCAGCAGCCCACCGGTAGATGGGGTCAAAAACATTCAGTACTTC. Amino acid sequence: CASSPPVDGVKNIQYF.

The sample holds many counts of this clonotype. CDR3 DNA sequence: TGTGCCAGCAGCCGCGGACAGGGGAGGGCCGGGGAGCTGTTTTTT. Protein: CASSRGQGRAGELFF. The chain is built from TRBV7-3 and TRBJ2-2, with 9 bases fitting TRBD1. V shed 5 bases, J shed 6 bases, and the junction held 7 bases outside the gene matches. The CDR3 is 15 residues long. Germline CDR1 reads SGHTA; CDR2 reads FQGTGA. The complete variable domain, with remaining parts taken from reference TRBV7-3 and TRBJ2-2, reads GAGVSQTPSNKVTEKGKYVELRCDPISGHTALYWYRQSLGQGPEFLIYFQGTGAADDSGLPNDRFFAVRPEGSVSTLKIQRTERGDSAVYLCASSRGQGRAGELFFGEGSRLTVL.

This clonotype was counted between two and nine times. V gene TRBV15 combines with J gene TRBJ1-2; the match to TRBD1 covers 7 bases. The length of the CDR3 is 14 residues. Germline loops: CDR1 LNHNV, CDR2 YYDKDF (reference sequence). After removal of 5 bases from V and 4 bases from J, the junction contained 7 bases not matched to a gene. In nucleotides, the CDR3 is TGTGCCACCAGCCCACGACAGGGCGCCTATGGCTACACCTTC. This encodes CATSPRQGAYGYTF.

The chain couples TRBV11-3 to TRBJ2-3; unclear D gene. Germline CDR1 is SGHNT and CDR2 is YENEEA. The CDR3 has 12 amino acids. V gave up 2 bases and J gave up 4 bases, with 4 bases separating them. The CDR3 DNA reads TGTGCCAGCAGCTTACGGGCAGATACGCAGTATTTT. It specifies CASSLRADTQYF.

The gene calls are TRBV5-4 and TRBJ2-2, with a weak D call TRBD2 (5 bases). Trimming removed 4 bases from V and 6 bases from J, with 7 bases in between. Germline-derived CDR1 and CDR2 are SGHNT and YYREEE (reference sequence). The length of the CDR3 is 12 residues. The CDR3 is CASSLGAGELFF. The CDR3 DNA sequence: TGTGCCAGCAGCCTGGGAGCCGGGGAGCTGTTTTTT.